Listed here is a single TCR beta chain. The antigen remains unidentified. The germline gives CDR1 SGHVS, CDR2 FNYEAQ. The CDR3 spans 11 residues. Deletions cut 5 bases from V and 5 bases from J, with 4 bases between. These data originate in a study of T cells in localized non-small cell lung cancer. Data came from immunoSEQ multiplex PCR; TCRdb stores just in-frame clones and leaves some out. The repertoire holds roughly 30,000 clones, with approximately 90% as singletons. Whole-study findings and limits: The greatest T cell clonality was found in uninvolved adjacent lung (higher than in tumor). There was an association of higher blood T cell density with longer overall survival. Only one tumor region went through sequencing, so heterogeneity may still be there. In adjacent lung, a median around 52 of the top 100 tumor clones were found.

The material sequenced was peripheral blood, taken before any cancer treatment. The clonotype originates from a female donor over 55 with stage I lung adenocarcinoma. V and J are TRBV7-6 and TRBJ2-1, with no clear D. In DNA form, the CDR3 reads TGTGCCAGCAGCGCCAACAATGAGCAGTTCTTC. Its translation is CASSANNEQFF.